These T cell receptor beta chains were read from a single sample in a study of blood T cell repertoires in COVID-19. Some clones are missing from TCRdb's copy, which holds only in-frame ones; the method was immunoSEQ multiplex PCR. The table lists about 14,000 clones, roughly nine tenths of them singletons. The source material was peripheral blood. The receptors shown here come from a man in his fifties or sixties with acute or convalescent COVID-19. CDR3s include the opening cysteine and the closing phenylalanine or tryptophan. Fields, in order: D gene, J gene, clone size, V gene, CDR3 length, CDR3 DNA, CDR3 protein. A D gene is named only where the DNA matches it firmly. Expanded clones get a size class; other rows say once, few or many, or leave the size out.

TRBD1 | TRBJ2-7 | - | TRBV6-5 | 16 | TGTGCCAGCAGTTACTCTCATGGACAGGGCTCCTACGAGCAGTACTTC | CASSYSHGQGSYEQYF
- | TRBJ1-4 | - | TRBV6-6 | 16 | TGTGCCAGCAGTTACCCCCCGGGGCAGGAGGGAGGAAAACTGTTTTTT | CASSYPPGQEGGKLFF
TRBD2 | TRBJ2-1 | - | TRBV11-2 | 15 | TGTGCCAGCACCTGGGGGACTAGCGGGGACAATGAGCAGTTCTTC | CASTWGTSGDNEQFF
- | TRBJ2-7 | - | TRBV25-1 | 14 | TGTGCCAGCAGTGAATCTCACGGTACCTACGAGCAGTACTTC | CASSESHGTYEQYF
TRBD1 | TRBJ2-1 | - | TRBV5-5 | 16 | TGTGCCAGCAGCTTGCAGCCCGGACAGGCCTACAATGAGCAGTTCTTC | CASSLQPGQAYNEQFF
- | TRBJ1-2 | - | TRBV11-2 | 14 | TGTGCCAGCAGCTTAGGCCCCCTGAGCTATGGCTACACCTTC | CASSLGPLSYGYTF
- | TRBJ2-3 | - | TRBV5-4 | 17 | TGTGCCAGCAGCTCACCTAGTGCGGGGTATTTGACAGATACGCAGTATTTT | CASSSPSAGYLTDTQYF
- | TRBJ1-4 | - | TRBV14 | 15 | TGTGCCAGCAGCCCCGGAGGCGCAACTAATGAAAAACTGTTTTTT | CASSPGGATNEKLFF
- | TRBJ1-3 | once | TRBV5-4 | 16 | TGTGCCAGCAGCTCGAGACAGTCCGGATCTGGAAACACCATATATTTT | CASSSRQSGSGNTIYF
- | TRBJ2-2 | - | TRBV7-3 | 15 | TGTGCCAGCAGCACAGGGGCCGGAGGGGCCGGGGAGCTGTTTTTT | CASSTGAGGAGELFF
TRBD2 | TRBJ2-3 | - | TRBV7-2 | 14 | TGTGCCAGCAGCTCAGGGCTAGCGGGATTAACGCAGTATTTT | CASSSGLAGLTQYF
TRBD1 | TRBJ1-5 | once | TRBV6-2/TRBV6-3 | 15 | TGTGCCAGCAGTCTGTCAGGGGGCGTCAATCAGCCCCAGCATTTT | CASSLSGGVNQPQHF
- | TRBJ2-7 | - | TRBV24-1 | 16 | TGTGCCACCAGTGGGCGGCGGGACGCCCGGCCCTACGAGCAGTACTTC | CATSGRRDARPYEQYF
- | TRBJ2-7 | - | TRBV6-5 | 12 | TGTGCCGTCAAGGGCAGGGCAGACGAGCAGTACTTC | CAVKGRADEQYF
TRBD2 | TRBJ2-7 | - | TRBV7-2 | 17 | TGTGCCAGCAGCTTAGTAGGGGGACTAGCGGGACAGGAAGAGCAGTACTTC | CASSLVGGLAGQEEQYF
- | TRBJ1-2 | - | TRBV7-2 | 15 | TGTGCCAGCAGCTTAGAAGAGAGGCGTGGGTATGGCTACACCTTC | CASSLEERRGYGYTF
TRBD2 | TRBJ2-2 | - | TRBV6-5 | 15 | TGTGCCAGCCGACTAGCGGGAGCGAACACCGGGGAGCTGTTTTTT | CASRLAGANTGELFF
TRBD1 | TRBJ1-3 | - | TRBV19 | 18 | TGTGCCAGTAGTATCGGGACAGGTCTACGACGGGCTGGAAACACCATATATTTT | CASSIGTGLRRAGNTIYF
TRBD1 | TRBJ1-1 | - | TRBV6-5 | 15 | TGTGCCAGCAGGGTTCTACAGGGGGCAAAGACTGAAGCTTTCTTT | CASRVLQGAKTEAFF
TRBD1 | TRBJ1-1 | - | TRBV29-1 | 13 | TGCAGCGTTACTAAGGACAGGTCCACTGAAGCTTTCTTT | CSVTKDRSTEAFF
- | TRBJ1-5 | - | TRBV28 | 13 | TGTGCCAGCAGTTTATGGGGGGGTCAGCCCCAGCATTTT | CASSLWGGQPQHF
- | TRBJ1-1 | few | TRBV3-1/TRBV3-2 | 16 | TGTGCCAGCAGCCAAGATCAGGACGCAGGGGTGCCTGAAGCTTTCTTT | CASSQDQDAGVPEAFF
TRBD1 | TRBJ2-5 | - | TRBV24-1 | 16 | TGTGCCACCAGTGATCCCGGGACAGAGGCACGAGAGACCCAGTACTTC | CATSDPGTEARETQYF
- | TRBJ2-7 | - | TRBV19 | 18 | TGTGCCAGTAGCCGCGCCGTAGCCCGGAGGGGGGGCGCCTACGAGCAGTACTTC | CASSRAVARRGGAYEQYF
- | TRBJ2-1 | - | TRBV2 | 14 | TGTGCCAGCAGTGATAACCCAAGCACCAATGAGCAGTTCTTC | CASSDNPSTNEQFF
TRBD2 | TRBJ2-1 | - | TRBV4-2 | 15 | TGTGCCAGCAGCCATTCTAGCGGGCGGGGAGATGAGCAGTTCTTC | CASSHSSGRGDEQFF
- | TRBJ1-1 | once | TRBV4-2 | 14 | TGTGCCAGCAGCCAAGACGGGGGATGGACTGAAGCTTTCTTT | CASSQDGGWTEAFF
- | TRBJ2-5 | - | TRBV2 | 13 | TGTGCCAGCAGCGTAGACTACGCGGAGACCCAGTACTTC | CASSVDYAETQYF
- | TRBJ1-5 | - | TRBV19 | 14 | TGTGCCTGTTATTTGGGCTACAGTGCCCAGCCCCAGCATTTT | CACYLGYSAQPQHF
TRBD1 | TRBJ2-5 | - | TRBV18 | 14 | TGTGCCAGCTCACCCGGGGGACAGGGGGAGACCCAGTACTTC | CASSPGGQGETQYF
- | TRBJ2-5 | - | TRBV5-4 | 16 | TGTGCCAGCAGCTCCCTCGGAGGACCCAACCAAGAGACCCAGTACTTC | CASSSLGGPNQETQYF
TRBD2 | TRBJ2-3 | - | TRBV6-1 | 16 | TGTGCCAGCAGTGACCCAGGAGCGGGGTACACAGATACGCAGTATTTT | CASSDPGAGYTDTQYF
- | TRBJ1-1 | - | TRBV6-5 | 13 | TGTGCCACCCCGAACGGGGGTTACACTGAAGCTTTCTTT | CATPNGGYTEAFF
- | TRBJ2-7 | - | TRBV5-4 | 14 | TGTGCCAGCAGCTTGTTTGGGAGCTCCTACGAGCAGTACTTC | CASSLFGSSYEQYF
- | TRBJ2-3 | - | TRBV3-1/TRBV3-2 | 16 | TGTGCCAGCAGCCAAAACCCCCCACTCCACCCAGATACGCAGTATTTT | CASSQNPPLHPDTQYF
- | TRBJ2-4 | - | TRBV9 | 18 | TGTGCCAGCAGCGTAGGTAAGAACAGGTCCCTAGCCAAAAACATTCAGTACTTC | CASSVGKNRSLAKNIQYF
- | TRBJ1-2 | few | TRBV5-4 | 15 | TGTGCCAGCAGCTTGGCGGGGATCGGGGACTATGGCTACACCTTC | CASSLAGIGDYGYTF
TRBD1 | TRBJ1-3 | - | TRBV7-2 | 17 | TGTGCCAGCACCACAGGGGGGGGCTGGAGGGCTGGAAACACCATATATTTT | CASTTGGGWRAGNTIYF
- | TRBJ1-1 | - | TRBV12-3/TRBV12-4 | 11 | TGTGCCAGCACTTCGAACACTGAAGCTTTCTTT | CASTSNTEAFF
TRBD2 | TRBJ2-3 | - | TRBV6-4 | 16 | TGTGCCAGCAGTCTGATAGCGGGCGGCCGCACAGATACGCAGTATTTT | CASSLIAGGRTDTQYF
TRBD1 | TRBJ2-7 | - | TRBV28 | 13 | TGTGCCAGCAGTCGACAGGGGGCGAGAGAGCAGTACTTC | CASSRQGAREQYF
TRBD2 | TRBJ2-3 | - | TRBV20-1 | 15 | TGCAGTGCTAGTCCAGGGACTAGCGGGACAGATACGCAGTATTTT | CSASPGTSGTDTQYF
- | TRBJ1-4 | - | TRBV4-3 | 13 | TGCGCCAGCAGCCAAGACAGGGGAGAAAAACTGTTTTTT | CASSQDRGEKLFF
TRBD1 | TRBJ2-6 | few | TRBV5-8 | 15 | TGTGCCAGCAGGGGACAGGACTCTGGGGCCAACGTCCTGACTTTC | CASRGQDSGANVLTF
TRBD1 | TRBJ1-2 | once | TRBV28 | 13 | TGTGCCACACCGGGACAGGGGGGATATGGCTACACCTTC | CATPGQGGYGYTF
- | TRBJ2-2 | - | TRBV29-1 | 11 | TGCAGCGTGAGGGAAACCGGGGAGCTGTTTTTT | CSVRETGELFF
- | TRBJ2-7 | - | TRBV3-1/TRBV3-2 | 13 | TGTGCCAGCAGCCAGGACACCACCTACGAGCAGTACTTC | CASSQDTTYEQYF
- | TRBJ2-4 | - | TRBV29-1 | 15 | TGCAGCGCCTTAACTAGGGCTTCAGCCAAAAACATTCAGTACTTC | CSALTRASAKNIQYF
- | TRBJ2-1 | - | TRBV5-5 | 16 | TGTGCCAGCAGCCCTAATCGGGACACCTACTACAATGAGCAGTTCTTC | CASSPNRDTYYNEQFF